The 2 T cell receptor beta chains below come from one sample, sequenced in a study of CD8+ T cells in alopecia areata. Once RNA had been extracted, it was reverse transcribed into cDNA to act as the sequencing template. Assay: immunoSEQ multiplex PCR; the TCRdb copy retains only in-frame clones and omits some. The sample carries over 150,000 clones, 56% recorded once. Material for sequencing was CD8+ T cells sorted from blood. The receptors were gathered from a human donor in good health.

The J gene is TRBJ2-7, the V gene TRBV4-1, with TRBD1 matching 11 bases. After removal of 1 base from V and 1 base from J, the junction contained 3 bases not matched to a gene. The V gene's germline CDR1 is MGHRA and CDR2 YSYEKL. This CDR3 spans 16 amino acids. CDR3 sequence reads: CASSQVGTGGSYEQYF. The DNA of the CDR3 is TGCGCCAGCAGCCAAGTCGGGACAGGGGGGTCCTACGAGCAGTACTTC.

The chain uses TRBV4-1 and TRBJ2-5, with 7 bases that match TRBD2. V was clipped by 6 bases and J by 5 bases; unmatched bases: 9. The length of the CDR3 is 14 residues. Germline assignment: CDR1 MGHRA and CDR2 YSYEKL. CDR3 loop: CASSQWTSEETQYF. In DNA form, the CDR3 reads TGCGCCAGCAGTCAGTGGACTAGTGAGGAGACCCAGTACTTC.